The rows below give T cell receptor beta chains drawn from one sample of a study of patients and donors after allogeneic stem cell transplantation. Using its own MiXCR run on the RT-PCR reads, TCRdb lists one record per CDR3 protein. Of about a million distinct CDR3 sequences in the sample, roughly 17% were seen once. Sequences were obtained from blood, either unsorted or a sorted T cell fraction (not recorded which). The source is a human donor who was either an allogeneic HSCT recipient or a stem cell or donor lymphocyte infusion donor (not recorded which). It is not recorded whose cells these are; they may come from a transplant donor. Each CDR3 is given with its conserved first and last residue. The order of the fields is V gene, clone size, CDR3 protein. Clone size is stated in some rows and not others, as once, few, many or a class when expanded.

v_gene: TRBV29-1; abundance: -; CDR3aa: CSVLPGGAGTEAFF
v_gene: TRBV21-1; abundance: few; CDR3aa: CASSKGVQQPQHF
v_gene: TRBV4-1; abundance: few; CDR3aa: CASSQDGGGTDTQYF
v_gene: TRBV2; abundance: -; CDR3aa: CASSDLLGQGNYGYTF
v_gene: TRBV6-5; abundance: few; CDR3aa: CASSFRQGIRELFF
v_gene: TRBV12-3/TRBV12-4; abundance: -; CDR3aa: CASSSGLAGVTEQYF
v_gene: TRBV5-6; abundance: -; CDR3aa: CASSAGTVNSPLHF
v_gene: TRBV12-3/TRBV12-4; abundance: -; CDR3aa: CASSFSGNAPLHF
v_gene: TRBV12-3/TRBV12-4; abundance: few; CDR3aa: CASSLPRGAGGYSGNTIYF
v_gene: TRBV2; abundance: -; CDR3aa: CASSPLGSQLVYTDTQYF
v_gene: TRBV20-1; abundance: -; CDR3aa: CSAKTSGLETQYF
v_gene: TRBV7-8; abundance: -; CDR3aa: CASSSAGEASYEQYF
v_gene: TRBV19; abundance: -; CDR3aa: CASSIDGVASIAETQYF
v_gene: TRBV20-1; abundance: many; CDR3aa: CSARAGRGIGTDTQYF
v_gene: TRBV3-1; abundance: many; CDR3aa: CASSQGSGNQPQHF
v_gene: TRBV7-2; abundance: -; CDR3aa: CASSLEQGSGEKLFF
v_gene: TRBV21-1; abundance: few; CDR3aa: CASSYAPTTGASYNEQFF
v_gene: TRBV11-2; abundance: -; CDR3aa: CASSLGPSTETQYF
v_gene: TRBV6-2/TRBV6-3; abundance: few; CDR3aa: CASSSRGGLTQYF
v_gene: TRBV6-1; abundance: -; CDR3aa: CASSPQGRLNAEAFF
v_gene: TRBV11-3; abundance: few; CDR3aa: CASSSGTEGEKLFF
v_gene: TRBV21-1; abundance: -; CDR3aa: CASSKDRDHRVGETQYF
v_gene: TRBV4-1; abundance: -; CDR3aa: CASSQARSGGQYF
v_gene: TRBV7-2; abundance: few; CDR3aa: CASSFRTGVTSYEQYF
v_gene: TRBV5-5; abundance: few; CDR3aa: CASSAAPGTKNSPLHF
v_gene: TRBV25-1; abundance: few; CDR3aa: CASSGFGMITEAFF
v_gene: TRBV25-1; abundance: many; CDR3aa: CASKQGGTEAFF
v_gene: TRBV6-1; abundance: -; CDR3aa: CASSRDRVRKNEKLFF
v_gene: TRBV20-1; abundance: few; CDR3aa: CSATRLGASYEQYF
v_gene: TRBV29-1; abundance: few; CDR3aa: CSAAGGKNTEAFF
v_gene: TRBV25-1; abundance: few; CDR3aa: CASSEAAANTIYF
v_gene: TRBV29-1; abundance: few; CDR3aa: CSVGQGVTEAFF
v_gene: TRBV6-5; abundance: -; CDR3aa: CASSSGRSTTYEQYF
v_gene: TRBV5-1; abundance: -; CDR3aa: CASSPPGGLAGGSEQFF